This T cell receptor beta chain was observed in a study of control samples from healthy donors and cancer patients. TCRdb's copy holds only in-frame clones and misses some; the assay was immunoSEQ multiplex PCR. The sample consists of nearly 40,000 clones, about 94% of them appearing once. This clone was observed a handful of times. The TCR was taken from a woman aged 50 to 60 in good health. Sequenced input: blood.

The DNA of the CDR3 is TGTGCCAGTAGTATTGGACTGAATAGCAATCAGCCCCAGCATTTT. It translates to CASSIGLNSNQPQHF. The J gene is TRBJ1-5, the V gene TRBV19; D is ambiguous. CDR3 size: 15 residues. V was cut by 3 bases and J by 0 bases, with 9 bases left in between. Per germline, CDR1 LNHDA and CDR2 SQIVND (reference sequence).